This T cell receptor (beta chain) was captured by sequencing in a study of T cells in tuberculosis. Findings of the study overall: Samples were chosen by availability of cryopreserved specimens.

The CDR3 consists of 15 residues. CDR1 and CDR2 (germline): MNHNS, SASEGT. V lost 7 bases and J lost 0, with 12 bases in between. About this clone: The antigen is not known.

Sample time point: new active TB diagnosis, blood taken before or within 7 days of starting treatment. The assay was immunoSEQ multiplex PCR, and TCRdb's table has in-frame clones only and misses some. The table has 31,000 or so clones, more than 75% seen once. The receptor was isolated from an adult with tuberculosis. The chain carries TRBV6-1 and TRBJ1-4; possibly TRBD1 for D (5 bases). Source: PBMCs, taken at tuberculosis diagnosis. The CDR3 DNA sequence: TGTGCCAGCACCCAAGGGGTTGCAACTAATGAAAAACTGTTTTTT. It encodes CASTQGVATNEKLFF.